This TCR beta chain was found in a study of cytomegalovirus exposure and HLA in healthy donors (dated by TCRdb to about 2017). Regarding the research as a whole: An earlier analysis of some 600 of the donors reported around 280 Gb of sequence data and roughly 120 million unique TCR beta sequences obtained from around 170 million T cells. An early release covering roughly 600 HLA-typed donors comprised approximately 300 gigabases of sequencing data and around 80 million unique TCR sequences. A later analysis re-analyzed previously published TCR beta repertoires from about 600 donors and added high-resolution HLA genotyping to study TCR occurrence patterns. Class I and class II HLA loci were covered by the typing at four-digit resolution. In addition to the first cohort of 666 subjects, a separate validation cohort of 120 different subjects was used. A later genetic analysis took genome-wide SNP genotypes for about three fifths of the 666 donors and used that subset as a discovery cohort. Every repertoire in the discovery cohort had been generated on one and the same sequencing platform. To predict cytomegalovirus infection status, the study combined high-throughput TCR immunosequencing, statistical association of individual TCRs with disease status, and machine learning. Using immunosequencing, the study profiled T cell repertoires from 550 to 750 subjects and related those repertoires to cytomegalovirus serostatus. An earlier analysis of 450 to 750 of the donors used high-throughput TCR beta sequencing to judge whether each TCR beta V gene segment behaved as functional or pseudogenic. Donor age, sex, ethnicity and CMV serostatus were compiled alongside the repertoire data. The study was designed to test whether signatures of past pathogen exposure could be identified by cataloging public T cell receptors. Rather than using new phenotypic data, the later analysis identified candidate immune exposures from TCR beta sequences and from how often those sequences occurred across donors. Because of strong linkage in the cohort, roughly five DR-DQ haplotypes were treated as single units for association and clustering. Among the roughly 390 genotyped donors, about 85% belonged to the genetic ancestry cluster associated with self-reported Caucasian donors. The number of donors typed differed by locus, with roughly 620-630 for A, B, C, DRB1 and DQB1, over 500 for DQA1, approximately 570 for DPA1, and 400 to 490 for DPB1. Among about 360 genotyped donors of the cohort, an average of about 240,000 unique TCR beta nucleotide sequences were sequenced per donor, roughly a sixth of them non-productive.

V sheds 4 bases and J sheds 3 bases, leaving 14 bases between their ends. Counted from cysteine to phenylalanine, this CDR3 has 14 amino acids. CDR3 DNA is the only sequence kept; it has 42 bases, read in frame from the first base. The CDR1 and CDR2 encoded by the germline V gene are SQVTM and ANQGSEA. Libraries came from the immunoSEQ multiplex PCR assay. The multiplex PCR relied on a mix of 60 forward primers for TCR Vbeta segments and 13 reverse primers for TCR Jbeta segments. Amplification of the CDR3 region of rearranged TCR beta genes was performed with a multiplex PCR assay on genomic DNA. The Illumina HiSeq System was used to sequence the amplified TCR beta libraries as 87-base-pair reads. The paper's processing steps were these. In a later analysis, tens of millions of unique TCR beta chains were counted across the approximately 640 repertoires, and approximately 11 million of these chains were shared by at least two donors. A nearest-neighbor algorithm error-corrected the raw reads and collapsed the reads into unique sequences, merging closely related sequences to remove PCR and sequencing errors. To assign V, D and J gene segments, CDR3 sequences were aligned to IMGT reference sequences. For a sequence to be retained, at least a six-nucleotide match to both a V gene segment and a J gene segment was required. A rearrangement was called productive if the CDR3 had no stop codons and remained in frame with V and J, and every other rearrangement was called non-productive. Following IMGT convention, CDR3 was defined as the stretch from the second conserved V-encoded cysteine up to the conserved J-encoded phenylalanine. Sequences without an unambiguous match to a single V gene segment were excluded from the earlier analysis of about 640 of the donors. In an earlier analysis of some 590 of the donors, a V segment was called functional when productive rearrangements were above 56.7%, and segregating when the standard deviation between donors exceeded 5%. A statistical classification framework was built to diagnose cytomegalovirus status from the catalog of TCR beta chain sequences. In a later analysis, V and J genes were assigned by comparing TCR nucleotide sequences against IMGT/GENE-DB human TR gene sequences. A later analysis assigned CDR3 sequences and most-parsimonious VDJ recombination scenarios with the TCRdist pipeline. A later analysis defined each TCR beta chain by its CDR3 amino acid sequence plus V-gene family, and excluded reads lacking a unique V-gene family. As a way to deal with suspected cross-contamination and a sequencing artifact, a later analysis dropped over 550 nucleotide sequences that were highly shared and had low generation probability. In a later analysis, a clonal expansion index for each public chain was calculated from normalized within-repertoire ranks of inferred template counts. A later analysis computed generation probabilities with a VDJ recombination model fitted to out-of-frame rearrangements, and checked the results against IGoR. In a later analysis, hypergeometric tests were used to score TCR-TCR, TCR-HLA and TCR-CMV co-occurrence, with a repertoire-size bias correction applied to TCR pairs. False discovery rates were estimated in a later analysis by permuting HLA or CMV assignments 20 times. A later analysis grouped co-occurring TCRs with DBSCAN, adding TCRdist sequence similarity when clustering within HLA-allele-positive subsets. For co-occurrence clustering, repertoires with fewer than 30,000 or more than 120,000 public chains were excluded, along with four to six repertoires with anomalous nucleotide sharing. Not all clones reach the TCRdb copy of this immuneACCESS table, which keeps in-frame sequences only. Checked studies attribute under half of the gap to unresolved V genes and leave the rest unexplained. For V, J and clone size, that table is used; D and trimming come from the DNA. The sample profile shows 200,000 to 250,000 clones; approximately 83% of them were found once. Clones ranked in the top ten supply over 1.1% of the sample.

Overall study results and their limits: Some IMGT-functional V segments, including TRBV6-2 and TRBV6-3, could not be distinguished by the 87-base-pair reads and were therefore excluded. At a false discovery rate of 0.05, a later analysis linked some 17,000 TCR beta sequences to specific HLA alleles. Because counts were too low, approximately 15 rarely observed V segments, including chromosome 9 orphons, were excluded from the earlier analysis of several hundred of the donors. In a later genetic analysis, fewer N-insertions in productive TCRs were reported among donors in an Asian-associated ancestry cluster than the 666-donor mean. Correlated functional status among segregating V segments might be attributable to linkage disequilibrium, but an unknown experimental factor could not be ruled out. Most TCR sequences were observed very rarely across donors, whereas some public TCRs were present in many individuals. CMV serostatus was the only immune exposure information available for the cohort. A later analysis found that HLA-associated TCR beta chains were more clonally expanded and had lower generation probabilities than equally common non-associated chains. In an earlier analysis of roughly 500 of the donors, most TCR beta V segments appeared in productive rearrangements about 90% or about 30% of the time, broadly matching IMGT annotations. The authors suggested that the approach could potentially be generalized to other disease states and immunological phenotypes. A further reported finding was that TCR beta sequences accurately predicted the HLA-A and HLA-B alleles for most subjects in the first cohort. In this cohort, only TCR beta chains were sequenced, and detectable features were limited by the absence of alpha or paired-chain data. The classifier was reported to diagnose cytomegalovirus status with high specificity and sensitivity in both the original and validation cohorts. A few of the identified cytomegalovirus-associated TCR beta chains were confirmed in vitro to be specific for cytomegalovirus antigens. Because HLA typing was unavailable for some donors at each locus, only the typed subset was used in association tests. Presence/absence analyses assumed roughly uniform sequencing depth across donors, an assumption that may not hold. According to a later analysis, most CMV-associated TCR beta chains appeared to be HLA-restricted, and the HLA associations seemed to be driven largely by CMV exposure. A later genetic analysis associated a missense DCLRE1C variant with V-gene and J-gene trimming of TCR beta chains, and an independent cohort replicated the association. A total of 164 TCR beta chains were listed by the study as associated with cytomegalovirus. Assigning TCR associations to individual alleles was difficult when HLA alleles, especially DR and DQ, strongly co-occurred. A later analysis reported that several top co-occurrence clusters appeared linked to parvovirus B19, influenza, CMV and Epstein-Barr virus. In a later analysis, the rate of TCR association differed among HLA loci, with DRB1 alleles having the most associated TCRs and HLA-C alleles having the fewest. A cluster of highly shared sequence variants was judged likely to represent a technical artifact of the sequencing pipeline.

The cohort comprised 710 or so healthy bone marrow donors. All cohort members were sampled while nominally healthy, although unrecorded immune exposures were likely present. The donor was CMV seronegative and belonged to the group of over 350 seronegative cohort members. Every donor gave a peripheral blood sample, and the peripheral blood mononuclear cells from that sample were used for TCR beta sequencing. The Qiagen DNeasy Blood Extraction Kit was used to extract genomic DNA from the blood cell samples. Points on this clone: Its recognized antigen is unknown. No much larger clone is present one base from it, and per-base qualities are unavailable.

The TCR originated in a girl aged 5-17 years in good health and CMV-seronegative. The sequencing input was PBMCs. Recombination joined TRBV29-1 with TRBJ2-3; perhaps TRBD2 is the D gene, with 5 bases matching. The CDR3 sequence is CSVGGRGRTDTQYF. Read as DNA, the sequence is TGCAGCGTTGGTGGGAGAGGTAGGACAGATACGCAGTATTTT.